The rows below give T cell receptor beta chains drawn from one sample of a study of cytomegalovirus exposure and HLA in healthy donors. Here immunoSEQ multiplex PCR was the method, and the copy in TCRdb shows in-frame clones only, minus some. Of 150,000 to 200,000 clones listed, 75% are singletons. Sample: PBMCs. These receptors all come from a male donor in good health and CMV-seronegative. Both conserved end residues are part of each CDR3. A D gene is named only where the DNA matches it firmly. Size tells how often a clone was seen (once, few, many) or the class of an expanded clone, and some rows leave it out.

>TRBJ1-1|TRBV7-6|.|.
TGTGCCAGCAGCTTAGCAGGGGGGGCCACTGAAGCTTTCTTT
CASSLAGGATEAFF
>TRBJ1-5|TRBV19|.|TRBD1
TGTGCCAGTAGTATTGCCAGGGGGCGCGGTCTCTATCAGCCCCAGCATTTT
CASSIARGRGLYQPQHF
>TRBJ1-2|TRBV11-2|.|.
TGTGCCAGCAGCCCGCAAAGGGGCTATGGCTACACCTTC
CASSPQRGYGYTF
>TRBJ2-4|TRBV6-5|.|TRBD1
TGTGCCACTGACAGACAGGGCGAAAACATTCAGTACTTC
CATDRQGENIQYF
>TRBJ2-7|TRBV28|few|.
TGTGCCAGCAGTTACCCCGCTACTGTGGAGCAGTACTTC
CASSYPATVEQYF
>TRBJ2-1|TRBV7-8|.|TRBD2
TGTGCCAGCAGCTTAGTATTGCTAGCGGGAGGAGGCCATGAGCAGTTCTTC
CASSLVLLAGGGHEQFF
>TRBJ2-1|TRBV27|.|TRBD1
TGTGCCAGCAACCGGGACAGGGGAAATAGAGAGCAGTTCTTC
CASNRDRGNREQFF
>TRBJ2-5|TRBV6-6|.|TRBD2
TGTGCCAGCAGATCACTACTAGCGGGAGGCGAGACCCAGTACTTC
CASRSLLAGGETQYF
>TRBJ2-7|TRBV11-2|.|.
TGTGCCAGCAGCCTGTCGGACGAGCAGTACTTC
CASSLSDEQYF
>TRBJ1-6|TRBV4-2|.|TRBD1
TGTGCCAGCAGCTCACAACAGGGGGCTGGTAATTCACCCCTCCACTTT
CASSSQQGAGNSPLHF
>TRBJ2-7|TRBV5-5|.|TRBD2
TGTGCCAGCAGCTCGCCAAGCGGGAGGGGGCTCTCCTACGAGCAGTACTTC
CASSSPSGRGLSYEQYF
>TRBJ1-2|TRBV19|.|.
TGTGCCAGTAGTCCCTCTTGGGGCGCTTTCGGCTACACCTTC
CASSPSWGAFGYTF
>TRBJ2-7|TRBV5-1|.|TRBD2
TGCGCCAGCAGCTTGAGCGGGGGGGGTCCTTCCTACGAGCAGTACTTC
CASSLSGGGPSYEQYF
>TRBJ1-4|TRBV6-5|.|.
TGTGCCAGCAGTTCTATCGGGGGAAAACTGTTTTTT
CASSSIGGKLFF
>TRBJ1-2|TRBV14|.|.
TGTGCCAGCAGTCGTCAGGGTTCCTATGGCTACACCTTC
CASSRQGSYGYTF
>TRBJ1-5|TRBV28|few|.
TGTGCCAGTTGGGGGGGCCCCAATCAGCCCCAGCATTTT
CASWGGPNQPQHF
>TRBJ2-1|TRBV5-1|.|TRBD1
TGCGCCAGCAGCTTGGGCGGGACAGGGTCCTACAATGAGCAGTTCTTC
CASSLGGTGSYNEQFF
>TRBJ1-4|TRBV18|.|.
TGTGCCAGCTCACCCCGGGACTTTGAAAAACTGTTTTTT
CASSPRDFEKLFF
>TRBJ2-7|TRBV5-1|.|TRBD1
TGCGCCAGCAGCTTGACCAGGACAGGGTTGGACGAGCAGTACTTC
CASSLTRTGLDEQYF
>TRBJ2-2|TRBV11-2|.|.
TGTGCCAGCAGCCGGGATGGAGGTGCCGGGGAGCTGTTTTTT
CASSRDGGAGELFF
>TRBJ2-7|TRBV10-1|few|TRBD1
TGCGCCAGGGGACAGGGGGCGACATCCTACGAGCAGTACTTC
CARGQGATSYEQYF
>TRBJ2-3|TRBV27|.|.
TGTGCCAGCAGTTCCCCCGCAGATACGCAGTATTTT
CASSSPADTQYF
>TRBJ1-4|TRBV27|.|TRBD1
TGTGCCAGCAGCCGGGACAGGAAGGAAAAACTGTTTTTT
CASSRDRKEKLFF
>TRBJ1-1|TRBV6-5|.|.
TGTGCCAGCACCCGGACAGCGAACACTGAAGCTTTCTTT
CASTRTANTEAFF
>TRBJ2-7|TRBV5-1|few|.
TGCGCCAGCAGCTTGGTGGGCAGCTCCTACGAGCAGTACTTC
CASSLVGSSYEQYF
>TRBJ1-1|TRBV7-9|.|.
TGTTCCAGCAGCCTACAGGGAACTGAAGCTTTCTTT
CSSSLQGTEAFF
>TRBJ1-2|TRBV5-1|.|.
TGCGCCAGCAGCTTGGCCGGGGTCTCGGGCGGCTACACCTTC
CASSLAGVSGGYTF
>TRBJ2-7|TRBV14|.|.
TGTGCCAGCAGCCAAGTCGGTCTGAGGTCCTACGAGCAGTACTTC
CASSQVGLRSYEQYF
>TRBJ1-2|TRBV9|once|.
TGTGCCAGCAGGATGCCCATGGGAACAGGGTCCCAATACACCTTC
CASRMPMGTGSQYTF
>TRBJ2-7|TRBV5-4|.|.
TGTGCCAGCAGCCTCCTAGCCCACGAGCAGTACTTC
CASSLLAHEQYF
>TRBJ1-6|TRBV27|.|TRBD1
TGTGCCAGCAGTTTCCGGACAGGGGCGCGATCACCCCTCCACTTT
CASSFRTGARSPLHF
>TRBJ1-1|TRBV6-1|.|TRBD1
TGTGCCAGCGACACAGGGGGCAGGGTGGCTTTCTTT
CASDTGGRVAFF
>TRBJ2-7|TRBV7-2|.|.
TGTGCCAGCAGCTTAGTTTTTAGTGACGAGCAGTACTTC
CASSLVFSDEQYF
>TRBJ2-5|TRBV5-1|.|.
TGCGCCAGCAGCTTGGACAGGGCCGAAGAGACCCAGTACTTC
CASSLDRAEETQYF
>TRBJ1-1|TRBV15|.|.
TGTGCCACCAGCAGAGTTCAGGTCTCCACTGAAGCTTTCTTT
CATSRVQVSTEAFF
>TRBJ1-5|TRBV4-1|.|TRBD1
TGCGCCAGCAGCCAGTCAGCCGGGACAGGGGGACTCAATCAGCCCCAGCATTTT
CASSQSAGTGGLNQPQHF
>TRBJ2-7|TRBV27|once|TRBD1
TGTGCCAGCAGTTCTATGACAGGGGGATCCCTACGCGAGTACTTC
CASSSMTGGSLREYF